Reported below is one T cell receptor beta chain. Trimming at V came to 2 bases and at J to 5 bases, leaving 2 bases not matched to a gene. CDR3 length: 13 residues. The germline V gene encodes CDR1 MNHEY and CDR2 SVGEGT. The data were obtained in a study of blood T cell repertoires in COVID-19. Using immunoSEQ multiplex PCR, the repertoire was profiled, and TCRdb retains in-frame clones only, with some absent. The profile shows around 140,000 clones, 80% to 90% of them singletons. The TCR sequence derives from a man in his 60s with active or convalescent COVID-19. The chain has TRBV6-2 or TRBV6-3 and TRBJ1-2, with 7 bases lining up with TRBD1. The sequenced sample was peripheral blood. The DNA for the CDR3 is TGTGCCAGCAGTTACGGGACAGAGTATGGCTACACCTTC. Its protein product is CASSYGTEYGYTF.